This T cell receptor (beta chain) appears in the sequencing data of a study of CXCR3-negative and CXCR3-positive naive CD8 T cells. CDR3 size: 14 residues. Germline V gene data show CDR1 as MDHEN and CDR2 as SYDVKM. On this clonotype itself: Its cognate antigen is unknown.

General observations from the study: CXCR3-positive naive cells had more hydrophobic TRB CDR3s than CXCR3-negative naive cells.

UMI-labeled TRB cDNA libraries were prepared by 5' RACE. TCRdb re-called the 5' RACE reads; every CDR3 protein appears as one record, without DNA. The sample table includes under 90,000 distinct CDR3 sequences. This rearrangement joins TRBV28 to TRBJ1-1; TCRdb proposes TRBD1, but this gene call is untestable without DNA. The sample was naive CXCR3+ CD8+ T cells from blood. The subset is: CD45RO-CCR7+CD27+CD95- naive CD8+ T cells expressing CXCR3 (TNR3+). The clonotype originates from a human donor in good health. Some clones in this sample may be carry-over from other donors' samples. This CDR3 reads CASSLLGQSTEAFF.